The 3 T cell receptor beta chains in this list originate from one sample, sequenced in a study of cytomegalovirus exposure and HLA in healthy donors. PCR was performed using 60 Vbeta and 13 Jbeta primers. Some clones are missing from TCRdb's copy, which holds only in-frame ones; the method was immunoSEQ multiplex PCR. The sample has about 260,000 clones, approximately 85% seen once; the top ten hold 2%. The sample was PBMCs. The receptors derive from a woman aged 40 to 50 in good health and CMV-seropositive.

The chain carries TRBV5-6 and TRBJ2-7; the match to TRBD2 covers 7 bases. The CDR3 totals 14 residues. V lost 2 bases, J lost 5 bases, and 7 bases stayed unmatched. CDR1 and CDR2 (germline): SGHDT, YYEEEE. The CDR3 reads CASSFPGTTNEQYF. DNA of the CDR3: TGTGCCAGCAGCTTCCCCGGGACTACAAACGAGCAGTACTTC.

In DNA, the CDR3 is TGTGCCAGCTGGGACAGCCCCACCGGGGAGCTGTTTTTT. This translates into CASWDSPTGELFF. The chain is built from TRBV18 and TRBJ2-2; 7 bases fit TRBD1. Germline CDR1 KGHSH, CDR2 LQKENI. The CDR3 length is 13 residues. The trim removed 7 bases at V and 4 bases at J, leaving 3 bases unmatched.

V usage is TRBV28 and J usage is TRBJ2-7; tentatively, D is TRBD2 (6 bases). The CDR3 loop spans 16 amino acids. Looked up from germline, CDR1 is MDHEN and CDR2 is SYDVKM. The V gene lost 6 bases and the J gene lost 0 bases, with 18 bases spanning the gap. The CDR3 loop reads CASSTGDRSSSYEQYF. The CDR3 DNA sequence: TGTGCCAGCAGCACGGGGGACCGATCGAGCTCCTACGAGCAGTACTTC. Variable domain in full (rest from reference TRBV28 and TRBJ2-7): DVKVTQSSRYLVKRTGEKVFLECVQDMDHENMFWYRQDPGLGLRLIYFSYDVKMKEKGDIPEGYSVSREKKERFSLILESASTNQTSMYLCASSTGDRSSSYEQYFGPGTRLTVT.